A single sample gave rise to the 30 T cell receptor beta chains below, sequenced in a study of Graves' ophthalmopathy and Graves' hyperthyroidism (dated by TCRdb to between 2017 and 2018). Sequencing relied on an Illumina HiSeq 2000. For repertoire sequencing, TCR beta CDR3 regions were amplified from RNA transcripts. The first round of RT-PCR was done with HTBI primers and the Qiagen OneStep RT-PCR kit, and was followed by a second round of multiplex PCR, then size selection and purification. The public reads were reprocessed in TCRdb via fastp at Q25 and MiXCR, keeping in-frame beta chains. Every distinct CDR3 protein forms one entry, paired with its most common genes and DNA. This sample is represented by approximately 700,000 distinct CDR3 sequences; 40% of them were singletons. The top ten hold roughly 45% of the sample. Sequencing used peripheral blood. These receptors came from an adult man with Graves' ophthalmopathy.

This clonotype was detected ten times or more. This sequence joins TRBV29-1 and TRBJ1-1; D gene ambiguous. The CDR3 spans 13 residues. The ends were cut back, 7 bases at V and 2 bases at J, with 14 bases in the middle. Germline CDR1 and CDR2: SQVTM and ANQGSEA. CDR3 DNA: TGCAGCGGAAACCTGGGTGGAAACACTGAAGCTTTCTTT. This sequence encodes CSGNLGGNTEAFF. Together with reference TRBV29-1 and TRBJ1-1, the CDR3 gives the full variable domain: SAVISQKPSRDICQRGTSLTIQCQVDSQVTMMFWYRQQPGQSLTLIATANQGSEATYESGFVIDKFPISRPNLTFSTLTVSNMSPEDSSIYLCSGNLGGNTEAFFGQGTRLTVV.

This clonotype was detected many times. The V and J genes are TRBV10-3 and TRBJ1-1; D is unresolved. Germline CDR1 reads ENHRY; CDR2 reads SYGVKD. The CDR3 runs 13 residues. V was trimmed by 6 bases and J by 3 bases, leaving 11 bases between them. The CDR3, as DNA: TGTGCCATCAGGTTTCAATCGGACACTGAAGCTTTCTTT. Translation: CAIRFQSDTEAFF.

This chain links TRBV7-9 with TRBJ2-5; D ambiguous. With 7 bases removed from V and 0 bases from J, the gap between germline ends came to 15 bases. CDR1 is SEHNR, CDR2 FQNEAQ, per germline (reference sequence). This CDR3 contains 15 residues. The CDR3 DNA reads TGTGCCAGCACAAAAACGCAGAGAGACCAAGAGACCCAGTACTTC. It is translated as CASTKTQRDQETQYF. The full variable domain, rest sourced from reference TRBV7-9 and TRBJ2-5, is DTGVSQNPRHKITKRGQNVTFRCDPISEHNRLYWYRQTLGQGPEFLTYFQNEAQLEKSRLLSDRFSAERPKGSFSTLEIQRTEQGDSAMYLCASTKTQRDQETQYFGPGTRLLVL.

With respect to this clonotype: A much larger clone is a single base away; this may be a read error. The CDR3 bases are TGCGCCAGCAGTGAACAGGGAGTCTCCTACGAGCAGTGCTTC. Encoded protein: CASSEQGVSYEQCF. The chain is built from TRBV10-2 and TRBJ2-7; D is possibly TRBD1 (6 bases). The V gene's germline CDR1 is WSHSY and CDR2 SAAADI. The CDR3 sequence is 14 residues long.

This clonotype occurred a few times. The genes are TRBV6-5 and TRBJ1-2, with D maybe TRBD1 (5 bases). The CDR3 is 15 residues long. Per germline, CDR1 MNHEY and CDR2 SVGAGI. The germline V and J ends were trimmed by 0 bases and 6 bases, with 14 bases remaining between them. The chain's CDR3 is CASSYSIMAGDGYTF. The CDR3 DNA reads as TGTGCCAGCAGTTACTCGATTATGGCGGGGGATGGCTACACCTTC.

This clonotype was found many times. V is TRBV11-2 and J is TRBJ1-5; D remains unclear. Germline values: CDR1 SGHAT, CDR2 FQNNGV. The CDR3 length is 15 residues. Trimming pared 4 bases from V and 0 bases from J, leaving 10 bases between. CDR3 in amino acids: CASSSRPGSNQPQHF. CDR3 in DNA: TGTGCCAGCAGCTCAAGACCGGGTAGCAATCAGCCCCAGCATTTT. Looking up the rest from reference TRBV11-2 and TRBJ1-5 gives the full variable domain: EAGVAQSPRYKIIEKRQSVAFWCNPISGHATLYWYQQILGQGPKLLIQFQNNGVVDDSQLPKDRFSAERLKGVDSTLKIQPAKLEDSAVYLCASSSRPGSNQPQHFGDGTRLSIL.

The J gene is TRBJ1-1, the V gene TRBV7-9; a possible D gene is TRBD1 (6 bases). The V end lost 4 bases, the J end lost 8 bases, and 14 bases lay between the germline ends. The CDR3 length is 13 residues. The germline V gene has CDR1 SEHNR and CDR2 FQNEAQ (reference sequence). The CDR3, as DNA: TGTGCCAGCAGCTCATGGGGGACATACGAAGCTTTCTTT. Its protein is CASSSWGTYEAFF.

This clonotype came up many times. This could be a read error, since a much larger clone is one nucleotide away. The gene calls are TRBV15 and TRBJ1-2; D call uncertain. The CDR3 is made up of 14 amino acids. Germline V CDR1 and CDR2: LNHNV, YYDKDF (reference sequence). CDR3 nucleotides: TGTGCCACCGGCAGGATCCAGTCGGACTATGGCTACACCTTC. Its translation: CATGRIQSDYGYTF.

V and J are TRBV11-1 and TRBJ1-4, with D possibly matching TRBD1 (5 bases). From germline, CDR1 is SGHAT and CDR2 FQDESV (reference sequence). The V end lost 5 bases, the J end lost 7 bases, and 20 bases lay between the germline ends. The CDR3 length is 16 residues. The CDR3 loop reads CASSQRVDTEVEKLFF. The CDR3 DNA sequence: TGTGCCAGCAGCCAGCGCGTGGACACAGAGGTTGAAAAACTGTTTTTT.

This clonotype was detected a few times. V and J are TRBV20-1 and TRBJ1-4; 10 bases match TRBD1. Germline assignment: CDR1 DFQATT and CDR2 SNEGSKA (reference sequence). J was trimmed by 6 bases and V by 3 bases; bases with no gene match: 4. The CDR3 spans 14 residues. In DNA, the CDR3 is TGCAGTGCTAGTCGGGGGACAGGGGATGAAAAACTGTTTTTT. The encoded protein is CSASRGTGDEKLFF.

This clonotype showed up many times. The DNA for the CDR3 is TGCAGTGCGTCTGGGACAGGTGAAAAACTGTTTTTT. This encodes CSASGTGEKLFF. The chain has TRBV20-1 and TRBJ1-4; 8 positions match TRBD1. With 6 bases clipped from V and 7 bases from J, the junction kept 4 bases outside the gene matches. The CDR3 runs 12 residues. Germline V gene data show CDR1 as DFQATT and CDR2 as SNEGSKA (reference sequence).

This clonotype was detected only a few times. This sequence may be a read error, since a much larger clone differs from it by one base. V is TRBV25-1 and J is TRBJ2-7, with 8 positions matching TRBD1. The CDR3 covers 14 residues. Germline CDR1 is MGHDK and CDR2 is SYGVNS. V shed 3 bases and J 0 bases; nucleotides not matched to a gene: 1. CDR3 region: CASSDTGGSYEQYF. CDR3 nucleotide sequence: TGTGCCAGCAGTGACACAGGGGGCTCCTACGAGCAGTACTTC.

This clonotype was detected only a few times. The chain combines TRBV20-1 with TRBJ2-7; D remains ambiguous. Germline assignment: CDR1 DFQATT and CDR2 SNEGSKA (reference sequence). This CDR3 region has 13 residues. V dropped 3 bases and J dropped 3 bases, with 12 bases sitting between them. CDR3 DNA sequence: TGCAGTGCTAGGGTGGGTCCAGGCTACGAGCAGTACTTC. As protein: CSARVGPGYEQYF.

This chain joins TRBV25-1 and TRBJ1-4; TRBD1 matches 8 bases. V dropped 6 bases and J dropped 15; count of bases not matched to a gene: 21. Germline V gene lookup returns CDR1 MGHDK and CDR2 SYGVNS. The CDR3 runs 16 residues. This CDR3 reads CASSRQGAQVLDRVFF. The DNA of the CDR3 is TGTGCCAGCAGCCGGCAGGGGGCACAGGTCCTGGATCGGGTGTTTTTT.

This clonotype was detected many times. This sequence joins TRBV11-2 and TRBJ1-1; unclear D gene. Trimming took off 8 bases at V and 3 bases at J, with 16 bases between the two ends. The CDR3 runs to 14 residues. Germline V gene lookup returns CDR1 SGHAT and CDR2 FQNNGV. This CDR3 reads CASRPLGRDTEAFF. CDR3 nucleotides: TGTGCCAGCCGGCCTCTAGGGCGCGACACTGAAGCTTTCTTT.

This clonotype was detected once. CDR3 amino acids: CATSRRSLGNQLTDTQYF. The CDR3 bases are TGTGCCACCAGCAGAAGGTCGTTGGGGAACCAGCTCACAGATACGCAGTATTTT. The J gene is TRBJ2-3, the V gene TRBV15, with D hard to call. CDR1 is LNHNV and CDR2 is YYDKDF in the germline V gene (reference sequence). Between the trimmed V and J ends, which lost 2 bases and 2 bases, there was a span of 20 bases. The CDR3 sequence is 18 residues long.

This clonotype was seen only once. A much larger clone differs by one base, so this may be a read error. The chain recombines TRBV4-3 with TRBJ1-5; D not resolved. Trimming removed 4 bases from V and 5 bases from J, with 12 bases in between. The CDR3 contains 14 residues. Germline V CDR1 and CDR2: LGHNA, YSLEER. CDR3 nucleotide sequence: TGCGCCAGCAGCCCCCAAGTCCCCGATCAGCCCCAGCATTTT. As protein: CASSPQVPDQPQHF.

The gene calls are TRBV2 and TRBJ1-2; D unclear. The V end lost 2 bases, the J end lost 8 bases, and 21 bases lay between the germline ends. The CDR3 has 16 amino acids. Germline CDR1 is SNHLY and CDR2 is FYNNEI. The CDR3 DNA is TGTGCCAGCAGTGAAAGTAGAGCCGCCTCTACTACGGGCTACACCTTC. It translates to CASSESRAASTTGYTF.

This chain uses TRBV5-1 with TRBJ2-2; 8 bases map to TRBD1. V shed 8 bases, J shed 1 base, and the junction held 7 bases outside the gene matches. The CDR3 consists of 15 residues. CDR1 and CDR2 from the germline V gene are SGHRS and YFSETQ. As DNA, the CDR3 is TGCGCCAGTGGACAGGGCCCACTGAACACCGGGGAGCTGTTTTTT. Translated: CASGQGPLNTGELFF.

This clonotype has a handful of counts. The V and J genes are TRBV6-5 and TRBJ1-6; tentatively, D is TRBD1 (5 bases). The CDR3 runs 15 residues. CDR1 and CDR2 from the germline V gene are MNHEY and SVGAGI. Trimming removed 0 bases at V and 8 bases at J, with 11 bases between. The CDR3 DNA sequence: TGTGCCAGCAGTTACTCGGTTCAGGGTGATTCACCCCTCCACTTT. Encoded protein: CASSYSVQGDSPLHF.

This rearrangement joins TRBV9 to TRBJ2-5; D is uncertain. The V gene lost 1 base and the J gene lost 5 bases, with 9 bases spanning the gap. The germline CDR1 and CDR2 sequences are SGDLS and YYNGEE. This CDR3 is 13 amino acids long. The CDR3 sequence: CASSVRPVETQYF. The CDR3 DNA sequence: TGTGCCAGCAGCGTACGGCCAGTTGAGACCCAGTACTTC. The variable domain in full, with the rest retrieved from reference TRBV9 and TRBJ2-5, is DSGVTQTPKHLITATGQRVTLRCSPRSGDLSVYWYQQSLDQGLQFLIQYYNGEERAKGNILERFSAQQFPDLHSELNLSSLELGDSALYFCASSVRPVETQYFGPGTRLLVL.

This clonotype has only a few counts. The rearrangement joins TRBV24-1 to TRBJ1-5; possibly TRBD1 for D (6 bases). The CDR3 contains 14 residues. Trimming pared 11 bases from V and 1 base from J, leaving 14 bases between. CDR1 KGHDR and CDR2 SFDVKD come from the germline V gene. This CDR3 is CASLLGQSNQPQHF. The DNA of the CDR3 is TGTGCCAGCCTTCTGGGACAAAGCAATCAGCCCCAGCATTTT.

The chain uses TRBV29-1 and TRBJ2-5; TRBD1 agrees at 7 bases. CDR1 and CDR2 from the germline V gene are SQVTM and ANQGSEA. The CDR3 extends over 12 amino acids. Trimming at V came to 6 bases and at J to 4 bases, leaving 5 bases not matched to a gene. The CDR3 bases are TGCAGCGTCTCACAGGGGCGAGAGACCCAGTACTTC. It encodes CSVSQGRETQYF.

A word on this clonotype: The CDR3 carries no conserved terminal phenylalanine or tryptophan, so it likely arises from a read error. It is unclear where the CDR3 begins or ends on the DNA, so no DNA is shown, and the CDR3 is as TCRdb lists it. The CDR3 here is CASSLESYR. The V gene is TRBV9, the J gene TRBJ2-7; the table's D call TRBD1 went unverified against the DNA. Germline V gives CDR1 SGDLS, CDR2 YYNGEE. The CDR3 is 9 residues long, ends included.

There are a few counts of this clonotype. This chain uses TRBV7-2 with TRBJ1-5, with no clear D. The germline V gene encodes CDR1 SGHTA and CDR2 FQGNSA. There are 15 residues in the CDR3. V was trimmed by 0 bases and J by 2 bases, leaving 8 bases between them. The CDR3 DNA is TGTGCCAGCAGCTTAGCGGGGTTGGGCAATCAGCCCCAGCATTTT. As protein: CASSLAGLGNQPQHF.

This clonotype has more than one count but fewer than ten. The CDR3 sequence is CASSTGVFTEAFF. The CDR3 DNA sequence: TGTGCCAGCAGTACAGGGGTTTTTACTGAAGCTTTCTTT. V usage is TRBV9 and J usage is TRBJ1-1; 7 positions agree with TRBD1. Trimming at V came to 5 bases and at J to 5 bases, leaving 6 bases not matched to a gene. This CDR3 has 13 amino acids. The germline V gene has CDR1 SGDLS and CDR2 YYNGEE.

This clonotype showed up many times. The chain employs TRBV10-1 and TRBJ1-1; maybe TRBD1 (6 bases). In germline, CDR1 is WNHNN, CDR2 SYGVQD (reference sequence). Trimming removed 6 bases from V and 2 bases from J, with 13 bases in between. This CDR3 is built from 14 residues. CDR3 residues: CASSEGQFNTEAFF. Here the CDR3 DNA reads TGCGCCAGCAGCGAAGGACAGTTCAACACTGAAGCTTTCTTT.

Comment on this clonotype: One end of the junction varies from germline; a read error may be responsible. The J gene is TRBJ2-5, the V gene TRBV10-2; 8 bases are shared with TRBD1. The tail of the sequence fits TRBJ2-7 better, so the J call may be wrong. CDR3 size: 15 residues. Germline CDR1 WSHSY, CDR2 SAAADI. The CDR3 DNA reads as TGTGCCAGCAGTTACCTGGCGGACAGGGCCTACGAGCAGTACTTC. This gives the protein CASSYLADRAYEQYF.

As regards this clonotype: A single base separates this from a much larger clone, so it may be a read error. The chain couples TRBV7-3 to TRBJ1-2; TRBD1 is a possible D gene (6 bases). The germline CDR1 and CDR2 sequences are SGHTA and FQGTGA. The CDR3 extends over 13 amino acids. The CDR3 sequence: CASSFGQSNGYAF. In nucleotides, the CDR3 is TGTGCCAGCAGCTTCGGACAGAGCAATGGCTACGCCTTC.

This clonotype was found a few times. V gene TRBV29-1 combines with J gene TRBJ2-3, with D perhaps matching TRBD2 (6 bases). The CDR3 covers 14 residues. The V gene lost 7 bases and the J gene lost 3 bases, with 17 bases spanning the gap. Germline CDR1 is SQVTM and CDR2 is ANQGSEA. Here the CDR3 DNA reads TGCAGCGCCGCGGTCACTAGCCGAACAGATACGCAGTATTTT. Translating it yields CSAAVTSRTDTQYF.